Here is one T cell receptor beta chain with its context. Its target is unknown. A much larger clone lies one base from this, so it may be a read error. This sample was included in a study of CD8+CD57+ T cells in acquired aplastic anemia. The CDR3 covers 15 residues. The V gene lost 0 bases and the J gene lost 6 bases, with 14 bases spanning the gap. The germline gives CDR1 MGHRA, CDR2 YSYEKL. Genomic DNA templated the TCR beta VDJ and CDR3 profiling. TCRdb called the reads again in MiXCR, with one record for every CDR3 protein. The table lists about 150,000 distinct CDR3 sequences, about 48% of them singletons. Patients included in sequencing had previously demonstrated CD8+CD57+ cell expansion by flow cytometry. Findings of the study overall: Patients and controls had CD8+ Simpson's diversity values that were not significantly distinct.

This chain uses TRBV4-1 with TRBJ1-1; no definite D call. The sequenced sample consisted of sorted CD4+, CD8+, or CD8+CD57+ T cells (not recorded which) from PBMCs. The sequence came from a human donor with aplastic anemia. The CDR3, as DNA: TGCGCCAGCAGCCAAGAGTGGCTGGGAAGGCCTGAAGCTTTCTTT. Its translation is CASSQEWLGRPEAFF.